This is a list of T cell receptor beta chains from one sample in a study of T cell repertoires in cytomegalovirus infection. TCRdb processed the reads anew with MiXCR; each CDR3 protein has one entry. The sample holds approximately 750,000 distinct CDR3 sequences; approximately 40% are singletons and the top ten take 2.5% to 3%. Sequencing input: PBMCs. The receptors derive from a human donor in good health (CMV status not recorded). Some clones in this sample may be carry-over from other donors' samples. The CDR3 runs from the conserved cysteine through the conserved F or W. A D gene is named only where the DNA matches it firmly. Clone size appears in some rows only: once, few, many, or a class for an expanded clone.

>few|TRBV10-2|TRBJ2-5|-
TGCGCCAGCGGGGCGACGCAAACAGGGCCCCAAGAGACCCAGTACTTC
CASGATQTGPQETQYF
>-|TRBV5-6|TRBJ2-5|TRBD1
TGTGCCAGCAGCTCCCAATGGACAGGCCTCCAAGAGACCCAGTACTTC
CASSSQWTGLQETQYF
>few|TRBV12-3/TRBV12-4|TRBJ2-5|TRBD2
TGTGCCAGCACCTTAGCGGGGGTGATAGAGACCCAGTACTTC
CASTLAGVIETQYF
>few|TRBV27|TRBJ1-1|TRBD1
TGTGCCAGCAGTTTACCCTCGACAGGGGGCAAGAACACTGAAGCTTTCTTT
CASSLPSTGGKNTEAFF
>-|TRBV2|TRBJ1-5|-
TGTGCCAGCCGGAAGACAGGTTTGGATCAGCCCCAGCATTTT
CASRKTGLDQPQHF
>few|TRBV19|TRBJ2-2|TRBD2
TGTGCCGCCTACGGGGGTAGCGGGAGTCCTTACACCGGGGAGCTGTTTTTT
CAAYGGSGSPYTGELFF
>-|TRBV4-1|TRBJ2-7|-
TGCGCCAGCAGCCAAGTCTGGCAGGGCTACGAGCAGTACTTC
CASSQVWQGYEQYF
>few|TRBV12-3/TRBV12-4|TRBJ2-5|-
TGTGCCAGCAGTTTTACGACCCAAGAGACCCAGTACTTC
CASSFTTQETQYF
>many|TRBV7-6|TRBJ2-6|-
TGTGCCAGCAGCTCCAACAAGGCCGGCGTCCTGACTTTC
CASSSNKAGVLTF
>few|TRBV7-3|TRBJ1-2|TRBD1
TGTGCCAGCAGCCCCTATCGGACAGGAATGAACTATGGCTACACCTTC
CASSPYRTGMNYGYTF
>-|TRBV6-5|TRBJ2-7|-
TGTGCCAGCAGTCCCTCAGCGCCGAGCTCCTACGAGCAGTACTTC
CASSPSAPSSYEQYF
>few|TRBV28|TRBJ2-6|-
TGTGCCAGCAGTACCCTGCTCCCTGGGTTCTCTGGGGCCAACGTCCTGACTTTC
CASSTLLPGFSGANVLTF
>many|TRBV5-6|TRBJ2-2|-
TGTGCCAGCAGCTCGGGACCCTCGCGGGGGGAGCTGTTTTTT
CASSSGPSRGELFF
>-|TRBV28|TRBJ1-4|-
TGTTCCAGCAGTTTAGGAGGGCCCACCGAAGAAAAACTGTTTTTT
CSSSLGGPTEEKLFF
>few|TRBV27|TRBJ2-1|-
TGTGCCAGCAGTTTTGGCCCCGGGAAGGTAGTTGCGTCCCCACCCGGTGAGCAGTTCTTC
CASSFGPGKVVASPPGEQFF
>few|TRBV5-6|TRBJ2-7|TRBD2
TGTGCCAGCAGCAGGATTGGACTAGCGGGGTCCTACGAGCAGTACTTC
CASSRIGLAGSYEQYF
>-|TRBV7-2|TRBJ2-2|-
TGTGCCAGCAGCCTCTGGATGAACACCGGGGAGCTGTTTTTT
CASSLWMNTGELFF
>-|TRBV2|TRBJ1-2|-
TGTGCCAGCAGTGAACAGGGGATCGACTATGGCTACACCTTC
CASSEQGIDYGYTF
>once|TRBV19|TRBJ2-1|-
TGTGCCAGTATGGAGGACTTCGGCAATGAGCAGTTCTTC
CASMEDFGNEQFF
>-|TRBV5-1|TRBJ1-3|-
TGCGCCAGCAGCTTGGCAGGGGCAAGCTTTGGAAACACCATATATTTT
CASSLAGASFGNTIYF
>-|TRBV18|TRBJ1-5|-
TGTGCCAGCTCACCGATACCGGGACGAAATCAGCCCCAGCATTTT
CASSPIPGRNQPQHF
>-|TRBV7-9|TRBJ1-2|TRBD1
TGTGCCAGCAGCTTAGCGCGAGGGACAGGGAAAGCTGGCTACACCTTC
CASSLARGTGKAGYTF
>few|TRBV11-2|TRBJ1-4|-
TGTGCCAGCAGCTTACAGGGAGGGAGTACTGAAAAACTGTTTTTT
CASSLQGGSTEKLFF
>few|TRBV19|TRBJ1-1|-
TGTGCCAGTAGTAGCCTGACAGGCGGAGCTTTCTTT
CASSSLTGGAFF
>-|TRBV19|TRBJ2-1|TRBD2
TGTGCCATTAGTATGTCTAGCGGGCATGAGCAGTTCTTC
CAISMSSGHEQFF
>few|TRBV12-3/TRBV12-4|TRBJ2-2|-
TGTGCCAGCAGTTTCGGGCTAGTGAACACCGGGGAGCTGTTTTTT
CASSFGLVNTGELFF
>-|TRBV28|TRBJ1-1|-
TGTGCCAGCAGTTTAATGGGCGGCGGGCTGAACACTGAAGCTTTCTTT
CASSLMGGGLNTEAFF
>once|TRBV4-1|TRBJ2-3|-
TGCGCCAGCAGCTTAGGAGTCCAGTACACAGATACGCAGTATTTT
CASSLGVQYTDTQYF
>-|TRBV9|TRBJ2-1|-
TGTGCCAGCAGCGTAGATCCCGTCCGCGAGCAGTTCTTC
CASSVDPVREQFF
>-|TRBV7-8|TRBJ2-7|-
TGTGCCAGCATCTCAAAGGGGCTTGTGGAGCAGTACTTC
CASISKGLVEQYF
>many|TRBV7-2|TRBJ2-1|-
TGTGCCAGCAACCGATACTTGGATGAGCAGTTCTTC
CASNRYLDEQFF
>few|TRBV7-9|TRBJ1-6|TRBD1
TGTGCCAGCAGCTTCCCGGGACAGGAGCCTAATTCACCCCTCCACTTT
CASSFPGQEPNSPLHF
>-|TRBV11-2|TRBJ1-1|-
TGTGCCAGCAGCTTAGTAGGTTGGCAGGGTGAAGCTTTCTTT
CASSLVGWQGEAFF